The TCR beta chain described here comes from a study of identifying expanded T cells in peripheral blood. Whole-study results and caveats: Variance in clone template counts between approximately two-week samples significantly increased with total template count across all healthy donors.

As concerns this clone: Its target is not known.

Produced via immunoSEQ multiplex PCR; TCRdb's table is partial and in-frame only. Here the sample spans about 89,000 clones, around 85% being singletons. Collection occurred without any documented infections or immune events in donors. CDR1 is LNHDA, CDR2 SQIVND, per germline (reference sequence). Trimming cost V 6 bases and J 3 bases, with 18 bases left between them. CDR3 length: 16 amino acids. The chain uses TRBV19 and TRBJ1-5; unclear D gene. The receptor's source is a person aged 18 to 75 in good health. Sequencing input: blood. Here the CDR3 reads CASSPKLGINNQPQHF. CDR3 bases: TGTGCCAGTAGCCCCAAATTGGGGATTAACAATCAGCCCCAGCATTTT.